The 30 T cell receptor beta chains given below trace back to one sample, sequenced in a study of T cell repertoires in aging, cancer and after chemotherapy. A mixed TRB-A/B primer pool amplified rearranged TRB by multiplex touch-down PCR. TCRdb ran MiXCR on the multiplex PCR reads and lists one entry per CDR3 protein. The sample holds some 1,400 distinct CDR3 sequences; about 50% are singletons and the top ten take 25%. TCR beta rearrangements were amplified from peripheral blood genomic DNA. The specimen sequenced was blood. These receptors were collected from a human donor with a blood cancer.

This clonotype was observed a handful of times. V and J are TRBV24-1 and TRBJ2-2; D might be TRBD1 (6 bases). With 7 bases removed from V and 0 bases from J, the gap between germline ends came to 17 bases. There are 17 residues in the CDR3. In germline, CDR1 is KGHDR, CDR2 SFDVKD. CDR3 in amino acids: CATSPNDRLSNTGELFF. In DNA form, the CDR3 reads TGTGCCACCAGCCCAAACGACAGGCTATCGAACACCGGGGAGCTGTTTTTT.

The chain links TRBV6-1 to TRBJ2-6, with a possible D match to TRBD2 (5 bases). The germline gives CDR1 MNHNS, CDR2 SASEGT. Deletions cut 6 bases from V and 6 bases from J, with 15 bases between. CDR3 length: 15 amino acids. The CDR3 here is CASSRDQTKANVLTF. CDR3 in DNA: TGTGCCAGCAGCCGGGATCAAACTAAGGCCAACGTCCTGACTTTC.

The V and J genes are TRBV6-1 and TRBJ1-6; 8 nucleotides align to TRBD1. The trim removed 6 bases at V and 7 bases at J, leaving 5 bases unmatched. CDR3 length: 14 residues. The germline V gene encodes CDR1 MNHNS and CDR2 SASEGT. The CDR3 sequence is CASRDREGNSPLHF. The CDR3, as DNA: TGTGCCAGCAGGGACAGGGAGGGGAATTCACCCCTCCACTTT.

This clonotype showed up just a few times. The chain combines TRBV4-1 with TRBJ2-1; TRBD2 aligns across 14 bases. The CDR3 is 15 amino acids. Unmatched junction bases numbered 3, after V lost 1 base and J lost 10 bases. The germline CDR1 and CDR2 sequences are MGHRA and YSYEKL. CDR3 DNA sequence: TGCGCCAGCAGCCAAGGGGGACTAGCGGGAGTGGAGCAGTTCTTC. This encodes CASSQGGLAGVEQFF.

By share of the sample, this clonotype is medium-sized. The chain employs TRBV5-1 and TRBJ1-4; TRBD1 matches 7 bases. The germline V gene has CDR1 SGHRS and CDR2 YFSETQ. The CDR3 consists of 15 residues. V gave up 4 bases and J gave up 5 bases; unmatched junction bases: 8. As DNA, the CDR3 is TGCGCCAGCAGCCCAGTGTCCAGGGGGAATGAAAAACTGTTTTTT. Translation: CASSPVSRGNEKLFF.

The J gene is TRBJ2-3, the V gene TRBV6-1; 13 bases fit TRBD2. This CDR3 contains 19 residues. The germline V gene has CDR1 MNHNS and CDR2 SASEGT. J lost 1 base, V lost 7 bases, and 14 bases had no gene match. The CDR3, as DNA: TGTGCCAGCACCGCCCACCTACTAGCGGGGGGGCCGGGCACAGATACGCAGTATTTT. Amino acid sequence: CASTAHLLAGGPGTDTQYF.

By share of the sample, this clonotype is medium-sized. The chain is built from TRBV11-2 and TRBJ1-2, with 8 bases aligning to TRBD1. Germline assignment: CDR1 SGHAT and CDR2 FQNNGV. There are 13 residues in the CDR3. V gave up 5 bases and J gave up 3 bases; unmatched junction bases: 2. CDR3 bases: TGTGCCAGCAGCCCGGGACAGGACTATGGCTACACCTTC. As protein: CASSPGQDYGYTF.

This clonotype has a handful of counts. CDR3 coding DNA: TGTGCCAGTAGTGCCGGGACAGGGGTATCGACTGAAGCTTTCTTT. Its protein product is CASSAGTGVSTEAFF. This chain uses TRBV19 with TRBJ1-1; 10 bases align to TRBD1. V lost 5 bases, J lost 5 bases, and 8 bases stayed unmatched. CDR3 length: 15 amino acids. Germline lookup yields CDR1 LNHDA and CDR2 SQIVND (reference sequence).

This clonotype was seen a handful of times. The chain links TRBV11-1 to TRBJ2-1, with 13 bases lining up with TRBD2. Germline V gene data show CDR1 as SGHAT and CDR2 as FQDESV (reference sequence). With V trimmed by 3 bases and J by 1 base, 3 bases remained unmatched. The CDR3 totals 17 residues. The CDR3 DNA follows: TGTGCCAGCAGCTTTACTAGCGGGGGGGGTTCCTACAATGAGCAGTTCTTC. This translates into CASSFTSGGGSYNEQFF.

The chain carries TRBV18 and TRBJ1-1; 10 bases align to TRBD1. The CDR3 has 18 residues. Trimming took 4 bases from V and 0 from J; bases not matched to a gene: 11. Germline-derived CDR1 and CDR2 are KGHSH and LQKENI. CDR3 in DNA: TGTGCCAGCTCACACATCCGGACAGGGGGTGAGATGAACACTGAAGCTTTCTTT. As protein: CASSHIRTGGEMNTEAFF.

The chain has TRBV20-1 and TRBJ2-5; tentative D call: TRBD2 (5 bases). The germline V gene encodes CDR1 DFQATT and CDR2 SNEGSKA (reference sequence). The CDR3 has 10 amino acids. Deletions cut 6 bases from V and 3 bases from J, with 5 bases between. In nucleotides, the CDR3 is TGCAGTGCCGGGGAAGAGACCCAGTACTTC. Its translation: CSAGEETQYF.

This clonotype is judged medium-sized (0.01 to 0.1%). The chain joins TRBV6-6 to TRBJ1-1, with D perhaps matching TRBD1 (6 bases). Per the germline V gene, CDR1 is MNHNY and CDR2 is SVGAGI (reference sequence). The V gene lost 6 bases and the J gene lost 1 base, with 12 bases spanning the gap. The CDR3 has 14 residues. The CDR3 coding sequence is TGTGCCAGCAGACCGGCGACAGGGAACACTGAAGCTTTCTTT. This encodes CASRPATGNTEAFF.

The chain combines TRBV13 with TRBJ2-7, with D possibly being TRBD1 or TRBD2 (5 bases each). V was clipped by 6 bases and J by 2 bases, with 11 bases between them. The CDR3 has 13 residues. Germline CDR1 and CDR2: PRHDT and FYEKMQ (reference sequence). CDR3 coding DNA: TGTGCCAGCAGTCCGGGACCAACCTACGAGCAGTACTTC. Its protein is CASSPGPTYEQYF. Full variable domain (missing parts from reference TRBV13 and TRBJ2-7): AAGVIQSPRHLIKEKRETATLKCYPIPRHDTVYWYQQGPGQDPQFLISFYEKMQSDKGSIPDRFSAQQFSDYHSELNMSSLELGDSALYFCASSPGPTYEQYFGPGTRLTVT.

This clonotype was found a few times. The chain joins TRBV28 to TRBJ1-1; 7 nucleotides agree with TRBD1. Germline CDR1 and CDR2: MDHEN and SYDVKM. This CDR3 comprises 15 residues. The J segment lost 4 bases and the V segment lost 8 bases, leaving 13 bases of the junction unmatched. The CDR3 DNA reads TGTGCCAGCGGGGGGGGACAGCGCGCTTTCACTGAAGCTTTCTTT. This gives the protein CASGGGQRAFTEAFF.

This clonotype was observed once. The chain uses TRBV19 and TRBJ1-2; D perhaps matches TRBD1 (5 bases). Germline V gene lookup returns CDR1 LNHDA and CDR2 SQIVND (reference sequence). The germline V and J ends were trimmed by 6 bases and 6 bases, with 20 bases remaining between them. This CDR3 comprises 15 residues. CDR3 nucleotide sequence: TGTGCCAGTAGCTCTGGGGCGGCGGGGGAGAATGGCTACACCTTC. Translated: CASSSGAAGENGYTF.

The gene calls are TRBV19 and TRBJ1-2; D perhaps matches TRBD1 (5 bases). CDR3 size: 10 residues. Germline CDR1 reads LNHDA; CDR2 reads SQIVND (reference sequence). V lost 7 bases to trimming and J lost 6 bases, with 6 bases between them. This chain's CDR3 is CASKDNGYTF. The CDR3 DNA sequence: TGTGCCAGTAAGGACAATGGCTACACCTTC.

This clonotype ranks as medium-sized. This sequence joins TRBV6-1 and TRBJ2-7; D gene uncertain. V lost 3 bases to trimming and J lost 3 bases, with 9 bases between them. The length of the CDR3 is 13 residues. From germline, CDR1 is MNHNS and CDR2 SASEGT. CDR3 sequence (DNA): TGTGCCAGCAGTGAGGGTTTTCTCTACGAGCAGTACTTC. This translates into CASSEGFLYEQYF.

The chain has TRBV29-1 and TRBJ2-1; D not certain. The CDR3 contains 13 residues. With 5 bases removed from V and 0 bases from J, the gap between germline ends came to 8 bases. Germline lookup yields CDR1 SQVTM and CDR2 ANQGSEA. This chain's CDR3 is CSVRRSSYNEQFF. CDR3 coding DNA: TGCAGCGTTAGGCGGAGCTCCTACAATGAGCAGTTCTTC.

This chain joins TRBV28 and TRBJ2-5; 8 nucleotides match TRBD1. The ends lost 8 bases at V and 11 bases at J; junction bases unmatched: 13. Germline assignment: CDR1 MDHEN and CDR2 SYDVKM. The CDR3 consists of 13 residues. The CDR3 is CASWTGRGSGQYF. As DNA, the CDR3 is TGTGCCAGCTGGACAGGGCGTGGGTCGGGGCAGTACTTC. Drawing the rest from reference TRBV28 and TRBJ2-5, the complete variable domain is DVKVTQSSRYLVKRTGEKVFLECVQDMDHENMFWYRQDPGLGLRLIYFSYDVKMKEKGDIPEGYSVSREKKERFSLILESASTNQTSMYLCASWTGRGSGQYFGPGTRLLVL.

This clonotype is classed as medium-sized. CDR3: CSAVATDTQYF. In nucleotides, the CDR3 is TGCAGTGCCGTGGCGACAGATACGCAGTATTTT. This chain links TRBV20-1 with TRBJ2-3; D unresolved. The CDR3 covers 11 residues. V was cut by 6 bases and J by 3 bases, with 7 bases left in between. Germline-derived CDR1 and CDR2 are DFQATT and SNEGSKA (reference sequence).

To note about this clonotype: Compared with germline, one end of the junction differs, possibly owing to a read error. The V and J genes are TRBV11-1 and TRBJ2-5; 13 bases are a match to TRBD2. With the DNA end fitting TRBJ2-1 better, the J assignment may be wrong. Looked up from germline, CDR1 is SGHAT and CDR2 is FQDESV (reference sequence). The CDR3 is made up of 17 amino acids. As DNA, the CDR3 is TGTGCCAGCCGCTTTACTAGCGGGGGGGGTTCCTACAATGAGCAGTTCTTC. It is translated as CASRFTSGGGSYNEQFF.

V usage is TRBV5-6 and J usage is TRBJ2-3, with D tentatively TRBD2 (6 bases). V was shortened by 3 bases and J by 6 bases, with 14 bases between the two germline ends. From germline, CDR1 is SGHDT and CDR2 YYEEEE. The CDR3 contains 14 residues. The CDR3 nucleotides are TGTGCCAGCAGCTGGGGTAGCGGCGCGGATACGCAGTATTTT. Its translation is CASSWGSGADTQYF.

This chain links TRBV20-1 with TRBJ2-1; 10 nucleotides match TRBD2. This CDR3 region has 14 residues. From germline, CDR1 is DFQATT and CDR2 SNEGSKA (reference sequence). CDR3 region: CSAVNLAGVNEQFF. Here the CDR3 DNA reads TGCAGCGCTGTGAACCTAGCGGGAGTCAATGAGCAGTTCTTC.

This clonotype is termed medium-sized (0.01 to 0.1%). The V gene is TRBV20-1, the J gene TRBJ1-6; 7 positions match TRBD1. The ends lost 3 bases at V and 7 bases at J; junction bases unmatched: 3. CDR1 is DFQATT, CDR2 SNEGSKA, per germline (reference sequence). The CDR3 covers 13 residues. The CDR3 nucleotides read TGCAGTGCTAGGCGGGACAGCAATTCACCCCTCCACTTT. Its protein is CSARRDSNSPLHF.

This clonotype is labeled large (0.1 to 1%). The chain carries TRBV6-5 and TRBJ2-3; 9 nucleotides align to TRBD2. Germline values: CDR1 MNHEY, CDR2 SVGAGI. The length of the CDR3 is 15 residues. Germline trimming cut 6 bases from V and 6 bases from J; bases unmatched to any gene: 10. CDR3 region: CASRLAGAEGDTQYF. In DNA form, the CDR3 reads TGTGCCAGCAGATTAGCGGGAGCCGAGGGGGATACGCAGTATTTT.

The chain recombines TRBV7-2 with TRBJ1-2; 7 nucleotides agree with TRBD1. Germline CDR1 SGHTA, CDR2 FQGNSA. J lost 7 bases, V lost 5 bases, and 13 bases had no gene match. This CDR3 contains 15 residues. The CDR3 loop is CASSVDPQGDRGYTF. The DNA for the CDR3 is TGTGCCAGCAGCGTCGACCCTCAGGGGGACCGTGGCTACACCTTC.

The J gene is TRBJ1-2, the V gene TRBV6-5, with D possibly being TRBD1 (6 bases). Trimming pared 4 bases from V and 4 bases from J, leaving 19 bases between. Germline CDR1 reads MNHEY; CDR2 reads SVGAGI. The CDR3 extends over 16 amino acids. The CDR3 region is CASSSSYRDSVYGYTF. In DNA form, the CDR3 reads TGTGCCAGCAGTTCATCTTACAGGGATTCGGTCTATGGCTACACCTTC.

The J gene is TRBJ2-5, the V gene TRBV6-6; possibly TRBD2 for D (7 bases). This CDR3 spans 14 amino acids. Germline V gene lookup returns CDR1 MNHNY and CDR2 SVGAGI (reference sequence). V dropped 7 bases and J dropped 5 bases, with 17 bases sitting between them. In nucleotides, the CDR3 is TGTGCCAGCAACTTTGGGGGGGCGGGGGAGACCCAGTACTTC. The encoded protein is CASNFGGAGETQYF.

Relative to its sample, this clonotype is large (0.1 to 1%). CDR3 DNA: TGTGCCAGCAGCCGAGGACTAGCGGGAGGGGGGGAGACCCAGTACTTC. Translation: CASSRGLAGGGETQYF. This chain connects TRBV7-2 to TRBJ2-5, with 15 bases that match TRBD2. The CDR3 consists of 16 residues. Germline V gene sequence: CDR1 SGHTA, CDR2 FQGNSA. V was pared by 5 bases and J by 5 bases, with 6 bases of the junction left unmatched.

By frequency in the sample, this clonotype is large. The chain uses TRBV29-1 and TRBJ1-2, with a tentative D call TRBD1 (5 bases). CDR1 and CDR2 from the germline V gene are SQVTM and ANQGSEA. V lost 4 bases to trimming and J lost 8 bases, with 14 bases between them. The CDR3 loop spans 12 amino acids. The CDR3 is CSVGIGERGYTF. The CDR3 DNA reads as TGCAGCGTTGGGATAGGGGAGAGAGGCTACACCTTC.